Below are 21 T cell receptor beta chains sequenced from a single sample in a study of blood T cell repertoires in COVID-19. Assay used: immunoSEQ multiplex PCR; TCRdb lists only in-frame clones, some missing. The sample includes 350,000 to 500,000 clones, roughly 90% of them seen just once. Specimen: PBMCs or T cells enriched from blood (not recorded which). These receptors all come from a woman aged 18-29 years who had been exposed to COVID-19.

This clone appeared a single time. The rearrangement links TRBV7-3 to TRBJ2-1, with 11 bases fitting TRBD1. In germline, CDR1 is SGHTA, CDR2 FQGTGA. The CDR3 has 16 residues. Losses at the gene ends were 5 bases for V and 10 bases for J; bases not matched to a gene: 13. CDR3: CASSPHAGTGGPEQFF. The CDR3 DNA reads as TGTGCCAGCAGCCCGCACGCCGGGACAGGGGGGCCGGAGCAGTTCTTC.

The chain couples TRBV3-1 (or the pseudogene TRBV3-2) to TRBJ1-1; no clear D. Trimming took off 1 base at V and 1 base at J, with 10 bases between the two ends. The CDR3 extends over 15 amino acids. Germline CDR1 is LGHDT and CDR2 is YNNKEL (reference sequence). The CDR3 loop reads CASSQGAIGNTEAFF. The CDR3 DNA is TGTGCCAGCAGCCAAGGGGCCATAGGGAACACTGAAGCTTTCTTT.

This rearrangement joins TRBV12-3 or TRBV12-4 to TRBJ2-2; TRBD1 might be the D (5 bases). This CDR3 is 11 amino acids long. V gave up 8 bases and J gave up 4 bases, with 5 bases separating them. CDR3 in amino acids: CASQGTGELFF. The DNA for the CDR3 is TGTGCCAGCCAGGGCACCGGGGAGCTGTTTTTT.

V gene TRBV7-8 combines with J gene TRBJ1-2, with a possible D match to TRBD1 (5 bases). The CDR3 length is 17 residues. CDR1 is SGHVS and CDR2 is FQNEAQ in the germline V gene. Trimming cost V 1 base and J 1 base, with 16 bases left between them. In DNA, the CDR3 is TGTGCCAGCAGCTTAGGGGGCCGACAGCTGTATAACTATGGCTACACCTTC. Translation: CASSLGGRQLYNYGYTF.

The chain uses TRBV28 and TRBJ2-7, with a possible D match to TRBD1 (6 bases). V was trimmed by 7 bases and J by 3 bases, leaving 19 bases between them. The CDR3 length is 15 residues. From germline, CDR1 is MDHEN and CDR2 SYDVKM. DNA for the CDR3: TGTGCCAGCATCCCGACAGGTCAGGGCGTCTACGAGCAGTACTTC. The encoded protein is CASIPTGQGVYEQYF.

Details on this clone: The same CDR3 is also encoded by other DNA sequences in this sample. This chain joins TRBV20-1 and TRBJ1-2; D is ambiguous. V was trimmed by 6 bases and J by 2 bases, leaving 7 bases between them. There are 11 residues in the CDR3. From germline, CDR1 is DFQATT and CDR2 SNEGSKA (reference sequence). The CDR3 here is CSALRNYGYTF. As DNA, the CDR3 is TGCAGTGCCCTAAGAAACTATGGCTACACCTTC.

The chain is built from TRBV4-3 and TRBJ1-1; D remains ambiguous. V dropped 8 bases and J dropped 1 base, with 8 bases sitting between them. Germline loops: CDR1 LGHNA, CDR2 YSLEER. There are 12 residues in the CDR3. The chain's CDR3 is CASRRGNTEAFF. The CDR3 DNA is TGCGCCAGCCGAAGAGGGAACACTGAAGCTTTCTTT.

The rearrangement uses TRBV19 and TRBJ1-2; unclear D gene. In germline, CDR1 is LNHDA, CDR2 SQIVND (reference sequence). Trimming left V 9 bases short and J 7 bases short, with 21 bases between. This CDR3 has 14 residues. CDR3 in amino acids: CASDPLDGRGGYTF. CDR3 sequence (DNA): TGTGCCAGCGACCCCCTCGACGGAAGAGGTGGCTACACCTTC.

The gene calls are TRBV9 and TRBJ2-7; possible D gene TRBD1, 6 bases. The CDR3 sequence is 15 residues long. Germline loops: CDR1 SGDLS, CDR2 YYNGEE. Trimming took off 4 bases at V and 9 bases at J, with 23 bases between the two ends. CDR3 amino acids: CASSFSGHEDEGQYF. For the CDR3, the DNA is TGTGCCAGCAGCTTCTCGGGACACGAGGACGAGGGGCAGTACTTC.

The chain links TRBV20-1 to TRBJ1-1; 7 nucleotides align to TRBD1. V dropped 1 base and J dropped 10; count of bases not matched to a gene: 3. The CDR3 covers 11 residues. Germline CDR1 and CDR2: DFQATT and SNEGSKA (reference sequence). CDR3 DNA: TGCAGTGCTAGAGCAGGGGGTGGAGCTTTCTTT. Encoded protein: CSARAGGGAFF.

The CDR3 DNA sequence: TGTGCCAGCTCACCACCGGAGGGACGTAACTATGGCTACACCTTC. This encodes CASSPPEGRNYGYTF. This rearrangement joins TRBV18 to TRBJ1-2, with a possible D match to TRBD1 (5 bases). CDR1 and CDR2 (germline): KGHSH, LQKENI. V shed 0 bases and J shed 1 base, with 9 bases lying between them. The CDR3 extends over 15 amino acids.

The chain joins TRBV4-3 to TRBJ1-1; no reliable D call. V dropped 6 bases and J dropped 0 bases, with 11 bases sitting between them. The CDR3 has 14 amino acids. Germline V CDR1 and CDR2: LGHNA, YSLEER. The CDR3 DNA sequence: TGCGCCAGCAGGGCCGCAGGTTTGAACACTGAAGCTTTCTTT. Translated, it gives CASRAAGLNTEAFF.

The chain combines TRBV6-6 with TRBJ2-1; 8 bases are a match to TRBD2. J was trimmed by 2 bases and V by 7 bases; bases with no gene match: 4. This CDR3 contains 14 residues. Germline assignment: CDR1 MNHNY and CDR2 SVGAGI (reference sequence). In DNA form, the CDR3 reads TGTGCCAGCACCCCGACTAGCGCCTACAATGAGCAGTTCTTC. It encodes CASTPTSAYNEQFF.

The chain uses TRBV19 and TRBJ1-4; D is unclear. Trimming took 7 bases from V and 0 from J, leaving 15 bases between them. Germline-derived CDR1 and CDR2 are LNHDA and SQIVND (reference sequence). The CDR3 has 16 amino acids. CDR3 region: CASNHPLVATNEKLFF. CDR3 coding DNA: TGTGCCAGTAATCACCCCCTAGTTGCAACTAATGAAAAACTGTTTTTT.

The chain combines TRBV4-1 with TRBJ2-3; D may be TRBD1 (6 bases). The CDR3 consists of 14 residues. Germline-derived CDR1 and CDR2 are MGHRA and YSYEKL. V lost 1 base and J lost 4, with 9 bases in between. The CDR3 spells CASSQGGGPDTQYF. The CDR3 DNA sequence: TGCGCCAGCAGCCAAGGAGGGGGTCCAGATACGCAGTATTTT.

The CDR3 DNA is TGTGCCAGCAGCTTGAGGTCCCAGGTGTTGTACCGGCAAGAGACCCAGTACTTC. It is translated as CASSLRSQVLYRQETQYF. This chain links TRBV5-4 with TRBJ2-5; D is unresolved. The germline CDR1 and CDR2 sequences are SGHNT and YYREEE (reference sequence). CDR3 size: 18 residues. Trimming took off 1 base at V and 2 bases at J, with 21 bases between the two ends.

This clone has more than one count but fewer than ten. The V and J genes are TRBV5-5 and TRBJ1-2; no firm D call. Germline values: CDR1 SGHKS, CDR2 YYEKEE (reference sequence). Trimming shortened V by 0 bases and J by 5 bases, and 8 bases separated the two germline ends. This CDR3 spans 13 amino acids. The CDR3 here is CASSLAEVYGYTF. The CDR3 nucleotides are TGTGCCAGCAGCTTGGCGGAGGTGTATGGCTACACCTTC.

CDR3 bases: TGTGCCATCAGTGAGTCGTCCGGGGTTCCGCAAGACTACGAGCAGTACTTC. Its translation is CAISESSGVPQDYEQYF. The V and J genes are TRBV10-3 and TRBJ2-7; weak D call: TRBD2 (5 bases). The CDR3 covers 17 residues. In germline, CDR1 is ENHRY, CDR2 SYGVKD. The V end lost 0 bases, the J end lost 3 bases, and 18 bases lay between the germline ends.

This rearrangement joins TRBV18 to TRBJ1-1; 7 bases align to TRBD1. In germline, CDR1 is KGHSH, CDR2 LQKENI. The CDR3 loop spans 15 amino acids. Unmatched junction bases numbered 9, after V lost 6 bases and J lost 2 bases. The CDR3 nucleotides are TGTGCCAGCTCTTGGGACAGCATTGTTAACACTGAAGCTTTCTTT. This encodes CASSWDSIVNTEAFF.

This chain uses TRBV5-1 with TRBJ1-4; D perhaps matches TRBD1 (6 bases). CDR1 is SGHRS, CDR2 YFSETQ, per germline. The length of the CDR3 is 15 residues. Trimming shortened V by 1 base and J by 7 bases, and 14 bases separated the two germline ends. The CDR3 here is CASSLIGGGGEKLFF. The CDR3 DNA reads TGCGCCAGCAGCTTGATAGGGGGTGGAGGTGAAAAACTGTTTTTT.

V usage is TRBV29-1 and J usage is TRBJ2-5; TRBD1 agrees at 10 bases. CDR1 SQVTM and CDR2 ANQGSEA come from the germline V gene. V shed 7 bases, J shed 5 bases, and the junction held 10 bases outside the gene matches. The CDR3 has 14 amino acids. CDR3 in DNA: TGCAGCGGCAGACAGGGGGCGAGTTGGGAGACCCAGTACTTC. Its protein product is CSGRQGASWETQYF.